The 3 T cell receptor beta chains listed next were all sequenced from one sample in a study of metastatic and nonmetastatic thyroid tumors (dated by TCRdb to the early 2020s). The library came from PCR. TCRdb records Illumina HiSeq 4000 as the sequencer. TCRdb reran the public reads through fastp at Q25 and MiXCR, keeping productive beta chains. This sample comprises around 30,000 clones, 10% to 14% of them detected only once. Together, the top ten hold roughly 15% of the sample. Before undergoing thyroid surgery, none of the patients had been given any kind of treatment. Sequencing was done on a sample of blood. The receptors here all came from a female donor with papillary thyroid cancer or a benign thyroid nodule (not recorded which). Some clones in this sample may be carry-over from other donors' samples.

This clone occurred a few times. Its ends do not fully match the called genes, so a read error is possible. Other DNA sequences in the same sample also yield this CDR3. The V gene is TRBV3-1, the J gene TRBJ2-5, with a weak D call TRBD2 (5 bases). Germline loops: CDR1 LGHDT, CDR2 YNNKEL (reference sequence). The CDR3 covers 15 residues. The CDR3 sequence is CASSPTVISVGTQYF. DNA for the CDR3: TGCGCCAGCAGCCCTACTGTGATTAGCGTGGGGACCCAGTACTTC.

This clone was recorded many times. The gene calls are TRBV11-2 and TRBJ1-1; maybe TRBD1 (6 bases). Germline CDR1 reads SGHAT; CDR2 reads FQNNGV. The CDR3 covers 13 residues. Trimming cost V 2 bases and J 4 bases, with 8 bases left between them. CDR3 loop: CASSLRGGTEAFF. CDR3 nucleotides: TGTGCCAGCAGCTTACGAGGGGGCACTGAAGCTTTCTTT.

This clone was seen many times. V usage is TRBV12-3 or TRBV12-4 and J usage is TRBJ2-1; D is unresolved. V lost 4 bases and J lost 8, with 15 bases in between. The CDR3 loop spans 14 amino acids. CDR3 coding DNA: TGTGCCAGCAGTTCCCTTGATGGATTCGATGAGCAGTTCTTC. It is translated as CASSSLDGFDEQFF.